Below are 21 T cell receptor beta chains sequenced from a single sample in a study of technical replicates of blood from a few donors. Only in-frame clones appear in the TCRdb table, and some are missing; sequencing was by immunoSEQ multiplex PCR. The data contain about 98,000 clones, about 94% of them singletons. Sequencing used T cells isolated from PBMCs. These receptors came from a human donor in good health.

The rearrangement links TRBV15 to TRBJ1-5; the match to TRBD1 covers 10 bases. With V trimmed by 0 bases and J by 4 bases, 6 bases remained unmatched. Germline assignment: CDR1 LNHNV and CDR2 YYDKDF (reference sequence). This CDR3 region has 17 residues. Written as DNA, the CDR3 is TGTGCCACCAGCAGAGAGGGGACAGGGGAATCGAATCAGCCCCAGCATTTT. It translates to CATSREGTGESNQPQHF.

The chain links TRBV27 to TRBJ2-7; 7 bases fit TRBD1. V lost 3 bases and J lost 5; bases outside the gene matches: 13. Germline assignment: CDR1 MNHEY and CDR2 SMNVEV (reference sequence). This CDR3 has 16 amino acids. The CDR3 region is CASSFRDRVLVNEQYF. CDR3 sequence (DNA): TGTGCCAGCAGTTTCCGAGACAGGGTTTTGGTAAACGAGCAGTACTTC.

The CDR3 DNA reads as TGTGCCTCGGGCTCTACAGGTGAAAAGCAGTACTTC. It encodes CASGSTGEKQYF. The chain links TRBV28 to TRBJ2-7; D may be TRBD1 (5 bases). CDR3 size: 12 residues. The V end lost 11 bases, the J end lost 8 bases, and 19 bases lay between the germline ends. Germline assignment: CDR1 MDHEN and CDR2 SYDVKM.

The chain has TRBV6-1 and TRBJ1-2; possibly TRBD1 for D (6 bases). The CDR3 contains 13 residues. Germline CDR1 reads MNHNS; CDR2 reads SASEGT. V was shortened by 6 bases and J by 2 bases, with 10 bases between the two germline ends. The CDR3 coding sequence is TGTGCCAGCAGAGCCGGGACAAACTATGGCTACACCTTC. Protein sequence: CASRAGTNYGYTF.

This clone appeared once. The chain uses TRBV5-4 and TRBJ1-1; 10 nucleotides line up with TRBD1. This CDR3 comprises 15 residues. Germline loops: CDR1 SGHNT, CDR2 YYREEE (reference sequence). With 4 bases clipped from V and 4 bases from J, the junction kept 7 bases outside the gene matches. The CDR3 sequence is CASSLRDRGGTEAFF. In DNA form, the CDR3 reads TGTGCCAGCAGCCTAAGGGACAGGGGCGGCACTGAAGCTTTCTTT.

The chain combines TRBV6-1 with TRBJ1-2; 8 nucleotides match TRBD1. Germline V CDR1 and CDR2: MNHNS, SASEGT. J gave up 8 bases and V 2 bases, and 10 bases lay outside the gene matches. This CDR3 contains 15 residues. The DNA of the CDR3 is TGTGCCAGCAGTGAACAGGGGGCGGCACTGGGAGGCTACACCTTC. Translation: CASSEQGAALGGYTF.

This clone was picked up a small number of times. V and J are TRBV4-2 and TRBJ2-7, with a weak D call TRBD1 (9 bases). The ends were cut back, 0 bases at V and 5 bases at J, with 17 bases in the middle. Germline V gene data show CDR1 as LGHNA and CDR2 as YNFKEQ. The CDR3 is 16 residues long. CDR3 nucleotides: TGTGCCAGCAGCCAAGATAGCGGGACAGGGTTTGACGAGCAGTACTTC. Its translation is CASSQDSGTGFDEQYF.

This rearrangement joins TRBV5-5 to TRBJ1-5; TRBD1 is a possible D gene (5 bases). V was pared by 0 bases and J by 5 bases, with 15 bases between. Germline V CDR1 and CDR2: SGHKS, YYEKEE (reference sequence). The CDR3 spans 16 residues. The CDR3 sequence is CASSLGGVLRDQPQHF. The DNA of the CDR3 is TGTGCCAGCAGCTTGGGGGGGGTTTTAAGGGATCAGCCCCAGCATTTT.

The genes are TRBV5-1 and TRBJ1-1; 9 bases are a match to TRBD1. V was clipped by 7 bases and J by 6 bases; unmatched bases: 7. The CDR3 is made up of 13 amino acids. Germline CDR1 is SGHRS and CDR2 is YFSETQ. The CDR3 DNA is TGCGCCAGCTCGGGACAGGGCATCTCTGAAGCTTTCTTT. This codes for CASSGQGISEAFF.

CDR3 residues: CASSAYPGTSAGELFF. The CDR3 DNA reads as TGTGCCAGCAGCGCTTACCCCGGGACTAGCGCCGGGGAGCTGTTTTTT. The genes are TRBV9 and TRBJ2-2, with 10 bases that match TRBD2. The ends lost 3 bases at V and 6 bases at J; junction bases unmatched: 8. The germline V gene has CDR1 SGDLS and CDR2 YYNGEE. This CDR3 spans 16 amino acids.

The chain recombines TRBV6-5 with TRBJ1-1, with D tentatively TRBD1 (5 bases). This CDR3 is 13 amino acids long. The V end was cut by 6 bases, the J end by 3 bases, with 11 bases between. CDR1 MNHEY and CDR2 SVGAGI come from the germline V gene. Here the CDR3 DNA reads TGTGCCAGCAGCCCCTCAGGGCACACTGAAGCTTTCTTT. Translating gives CASSPSGHTEAFF.

This clone was recorded once. The V and J genes are TRBV5-1 and TRBJ2-1; D perhaps matches TRBD1 (6 bases). Germline V gives CDR1 SGHRS, CDR2 YFSETQ. The CDR3 is 15 residues long. Trimming left V 7 bases short and J 5 bases short, with 19 bases between. This chain's CDR3 is CASLPGHQAHNEQFF. The CDR3 DNA reads TGCGCCAGCTTACCGGGACACCAGGCCCACAATGAGCAGTTCTTC. Full variable domain (remainder filled in from reference TRBV5-1 and TRBJ2-1): KAGVTQTPRYLIKTRGQQVTLSCSPISGHRSVSWYQQTPGQGLQFLFEYFSETQRNKGNFPGRFSGRQFSNSRSEMNVSTLELGDSALYLCASLPGHQAHNEQFFGPGTRLTVL.

CDR3 protein: CASRRSDRAGTGELFF. In DNA, the CDR3 is TGTGCCAGCAGACGATCGGACAGGGCGGGCACCGGGGAGCTGTTTTTT. The chain joins TRBV7-3 to TRBJ2-2, with 8 bases lining up with TRBD1. This CDR3 is 16 amino acids long. The V gene end was trimmed by 6 bases and the J gene end by 4 bases; junction bases not matched to a gene: 10. Germline-derived CDR1 and CDR2 are SGHTA and FQGTGA.

V is TRBV9 and J is TRBJ2-7; D perhaps matches TRBD1 (6 bases). The V end lost 0 bases, the J end lost 4 bases, and 20 bases lay between the germline ends. There are 17 residues in the CDR3. CDR1 and CDR2 from the germline V gene are SGDLS and YYNGEE. The DNA of the CDR3 is TGTGCCAGCAGCGTAGATCCCCCAGGGGTTGGCAGGTACGAGCAGTACTTC. Its protein product is CASSVDPPGVGRYEQYF. Using reference TRBV9 and TRBJ2-7 for the parts outside the CDR3, the full variable domain is DSGVTQTPKHLITATGQRVTLRCSPRSGDLSVYWYQQSLDQGLQFLIQYYNGEERAKGNILERFSAQQFPDLHSELNLSSLELGDSALYFCASSVDPPGVGRYEQYFGPGTRLTVT.

The genes are TRBV18 and TRBJ2-5; 8 positions agree with TRBD2. From germline, CDR1 is KGHSH and CDR2 LQKENI. J lost 5 bases, V lost 1 base, and 27 bases had no gene match. The CDR3 spans 22 residues. The CDR3 protein is CASSPQDGEGLTSGTFQETQYF. In DNA, the CDR3 is TGTGCCAGCTCACCACAGGACGGGGAAGGACTAACTAGCGGAACCTTCCAGGAGACCCAGTACTTC.

The chain employs TRBV10-1 and TRBJ2-1; TRBD2 matches at 14 bases. With V trimmed by 4 bases and J by 8 bases, 4 bases remained unmatched. This CDR3 has 15 residues. CDR1 and CDR2 from the germline V gene are WNHNN and SYGVQD (reference sequence). CDR3 protein: CASSGGLAGDHEQFF. The CDR3 bases are TGCGCCAGCAGTGGGGGACTAGCGGGGGACCATGAGCAGTTCTTC.

The chain uses TRBV7-9 and TRBJ2-7; D gene unclear. CDR1 and CDR2 from the germline V gene are SEHNR and FQNEAQ (reference sequence). This CDR3 spans 12 amino acids. Trimming removed 5 bases at V and 4 bases at J, with 9 bases between. CDR3 loop: CASSTNKYEQYF. The DNA of the CDR3 is TGTGCCAGCAGCACAAACAAGTACGAGCAGTACTTC.

The chain combines TRBV29-1 with TRBJ2-7; TRBD2 aligns across 10 bases. Per the germline V gene, CDR1 is SQVTM and CDR2 is ANQGSEA. This CDR3 contains 13 residues. J was trimmed by 4 bases and V by 4 bases; bases with no gene match: 4. CDR3 sequence (DNA): TGCAGCGTTGTCCCTAGCGGGAGATACGAGCAGTACTTC. The encoded protein is CSVVPSGRYEQYF.

V and J are TRBV4-1 and TRBJ1-4; D not resolved. There are 13 residues in the CDR3. In germline, CDR1 is MGHRA, CDR2 YSYEKL. Trimming took 4 bases from V and 7 from J, leaving 10 bases between them. CDR3 nucleotides: TGCGCCAGCAGCCCCCGGGAAGGTGAAAAACTGTTTTTT. Its protein is CASSPREGEKLFF.

This chain links TRBV10-3 with TRBJ2-3, with D uncertain. The CDR3 has 13 amino acids. Germline CDR1 reads ENHRY; CDR2 reads SYGVKD. V was clipped by 8 bases and J by 0 bases, with 9 bases between them. CDR3 DNA sequence: TGTGCCATCGGGCAGACAAGCACAGATACGCAGTATTTT. It yields the protein CAIGQTSTDTQYF.

The chain joins TRBV28 to TRBJ2-3, with a tentative D call TRBD1 (6 bases). The CDR3 is 14 residues long. Germline CDR1 is MDHEN and CDR2 is SYDVKM. Trimming took 6 bases from V and 3 from J, leaving 13 bases between them. DNA of the CDR3: TGTGCCAGCAGCACTCCAGGGGCTACAGATACGCAGTATTTT. It encodes CASSTPGATDTQYF.